A single sample gave rise to the 3 T cell receptor beta chains below, sequenced in a study of blood T cell repertoires in COVID-19. TCRdb's copy holds only in-frame clones and misses some; the assay was immunoSEQ multiplex PCR. The sample has 120,000 to 150,000 clones, roughly 84% seen once. Sequencing used peripheral blood. The origin of the receptors is a human donor in a cohort sampled during active COVID-19.

This chain connects TRBV4-2 to TRBJ2-7, with TRBD1 matching over 8 bases. From germline, CDR1 is LGHNA and CDR2 YNFKEQ. This CDR3 region has 16 residues. J lost 6 bases, V lost 0 bases, and 10 bases had no gene match. CDR3 nucleotide sequence: TGTGCCAGCAGCCAAGACGGGTGGGGGACAGGTCGCGAGCAGTACTTC. Residues: CASSQDGWGTGREQYF.

The CDR3 coding sequence is TGTGCCAGCAGTCTCAGGGGCGATGGCTACACCTTC. Translating it yields CASSLRGDGYTF. The rearrangement joins TRBV6-5 to TRBJ1-2; a possible D gene is TRBD1 (6 bases). This CDR3 is built from 12 residues. The V end was cut by 5 bases, the J end by 6 bases, with 10 bases between. From germline, CDR1 is MNHEY and CDR2 SVGAGI.

The chain has TRBV19 and TRBJ2-3, with 7 nucleotides matching TRBD2. Looked up from germline, CDR1 is LNHDA and CDR2 is SQIVND (reference sequence). The CDR3 is 15 residues long. With 3 bases clipped from V and 6 bases from J, the junction kept 9 bases outside the gene matches. The CDR3, as DNA: TGTGCCAGTAGTATGGGCGGGAGTGGGGCGGATACGCAGTATTTT. Residues: CASSMGGSGADTQYF.